A selection of T cell receptor beta chains follows, all from one sample in a study of CD8 T cells in ankylosing spondylitis. TCRdb used MiXCR to reprocess the 5' RACE reads, holding one entry per CDR3 protein. Of approximately 550,000 distinct CDR3 sequences listed, approximately 11% were seen once; the top ten hold over 6.5%. Sequencing input: blood, either unsorted or a sorted T cell fraction (not recorded which). The receptor source for this set is a male donor with ankylosing spondylitis. Both conserved end residues are trimmed from each CDR3. A row's size may be missing; if present it is once, few, many or a size class.

size: many
J: TRBJ2-1
V: TRBV20-1
CDR3: SARDQPWTSGMNEQF

size: NA
J: TRBJ2-1
V: TRBV15
CDR3: ATSRGGLAGVFNEQF

size: NA
J: TRBJ2-1
V: TRBV5-1
CDR3: ASSLMGAGDEQF

size: NA
J: TRBJ1-1
V: TRBV5-1
CDR3: ASSSGERNTEAF

size: NA
J: TRBJ2-7
V: TRBV7-8
CDR3: ASSLGQGARVYSYEQY

size: NA
J: TRBJ2-1
V: TRBV4-1
CDR3: ASSQWGTGGYGEQF

size: NA
J: TRBJ2-7
V: TRBV30
CDR3: AWSGTGYEQY

size: NA
J: TRBJ2-1
V: TRBV5-1
CDR3: ASRIGAGGENEQF

size: few
J: TRBJ1-1
V: TRBV2
CDR3: ASREDRLEAF

size: few
J: TRBJ2-5
V: TRBV21-1
CDR3: ASSKWGWGGKETQY

size: NA
J: TRBJ1-1
V: TRBV18
CDR3: ASSQGLRTEAF

size: NA
J: TRBJ2-5
V: TRBV2
CDR3: ASSESGAGTQY

size: many
J: TRBJ2-1
V: TRBV5-1
CDR3: ASSLLPSYNEQF

size: few
J: TRBJ2-1
V: TRBV20-1
CDR3: SAGNRGGLAASHEQF

size: few
J: TRBJ1-3
V: TRBV3-1
CDR3: ATRPGSGNTIY

size: few
J: TRBJ2-2
V: TRBV11-2
CDR3: ASTSTSPTNTGELF

size: NA
J: TRBJ2-2
V: TRBV2
CDR3: ASSGQREPVWGELF

size: NA
J: TRBJ2-2
V: TRBV6-2/TRBV6-3
CDR3: ASSYNGARGTGELF

size: few
J: TRBJ2-7
V: TRBV3-1
CDR3: ASSQLGQGPYEQY

size: NA
J: TRBJ2-1
V: TRBV12-3/TRBV12-4
CDR3: ASGGLAPRSSYNEQF

size: NA
J: TRBJ2-7
V: TRBV5-1
CDR3: ASSLAVFYEQY

size: NA
J: TRBJ2-3
V: TRBV19
CDR3: ASSSLGSDTDTQY

size: NA
J: TRBJ1-3
V: TRBV28
CDR3: ASCTGGLSGNTIY

size: NA
J: TRBJ1-5
V: TRBV29-1
CDR3: SVGGVGGADNQPQH

size: few
J: TRBJ2-7
V: TRBV7-9
CDR3: ASSHSGRGDEQY

size: few
J: TRBJ2-2
V: TRBV4-2
CDR3: ASTRWGVRGRALGTGELF

size: NA
J: TRBJ1-2
V: TRBV20-1
CDR3: SARDRQGLYGYT

size: NA
J: TRBJ1-1
V: TRBV20-1
CDR3: SAKGTLNTEAF

size: NA
J: TRBJ2-1
V: TRBV20-1
CDR3: SAASGSASSYNEQF

size: NA
J: TRBJ2-2
V: TRBV20-1
CDR3: SARITGTRLTEELF

size: many
J: TRBJ2-1
V: TRBV7-2
CDR3: ASSLRRELGQF

size: many
J: TRBJ2-1
V: TRBV11-2
CDR3: ASSSRLAGLGHEQF

size: NA
J: TRBJ1-4
V: TRBV7-9
CDR3: ASSKGHLGEKLF

size: many
J: TRBJ1-1
V: TRBV12-3/TRBV12-4
CDR3: ASSLRLRAF

size: NA
J: TRBJ2-7
V: TRBV27
CDR3: ASSTGTSGIYEQY

size: NA
J: TRBJ1-2
V: TRBV11-2
CDR3: ASSLERTGGLGDGYT

size: few
J: TRBJ2-5
V: TRBV12-3/TRBV12-4
CDR3: ASTRDRGETQY

size: few
J: TRBJ2-5
V: TRBV24-1
CDR3: ATSAGGGWDQETQY

size: few
J: TRBJ2-1
V: TRBV6-1
CDR3: ASRPGTRQYNEQF

size: NA
J: TRBJ2-4
V: TRBV19
CDR3: ASSIPGSDIQY

size: few
J: TRBJ2-1
V: TRBV4-1
CDR3: ASSQEPGGQGEQF

size: many
J: TRBJ2-7
V: TRBV4-2
CDR3: ASSQGLAGVYEQY